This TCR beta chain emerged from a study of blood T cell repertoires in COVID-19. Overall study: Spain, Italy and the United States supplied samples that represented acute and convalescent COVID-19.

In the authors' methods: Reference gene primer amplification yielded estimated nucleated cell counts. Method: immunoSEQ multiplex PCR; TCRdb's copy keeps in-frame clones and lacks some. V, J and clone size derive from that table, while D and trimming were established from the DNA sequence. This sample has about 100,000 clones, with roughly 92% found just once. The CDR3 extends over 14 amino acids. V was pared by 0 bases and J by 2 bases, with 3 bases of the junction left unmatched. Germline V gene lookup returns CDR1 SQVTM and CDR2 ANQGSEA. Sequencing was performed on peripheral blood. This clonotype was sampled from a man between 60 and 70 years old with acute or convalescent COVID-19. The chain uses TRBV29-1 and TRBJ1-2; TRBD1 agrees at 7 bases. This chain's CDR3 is CSVEDRRGNYGYTF. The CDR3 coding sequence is TGCAGCGTTGAAGATCGCAGGGGGAACTATGGCTACACCTTC. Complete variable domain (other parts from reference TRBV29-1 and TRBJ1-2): SAVISQKPSRDICQRGTSLTIQCQVDSQVTMMFWYRQQPGQSLTLIATANQGSEATYESGFVIDKFPISRPNLTFSTLTVSNMSPEDSSIYLCSVEDRRGNYGYTFGSGTRLTVV.